The 20 T cell receptor beta chains reported below all come from one sample, sequenced in a study of T cell repertoires in aging, cancer and after chemotherapy. TCR beta rearrangements were amplified from peripheral blood genomic DNA. Rearranged V-D-J TRB sequences were amplified with a mixed TRB-A/B primer pool. TCRdb passed the multiplex PCR reads through MiXCR, listing each CDR3 protein once. The table lists approximately 9,800 distinct CDR3 sequences, roughly two fifths of them singletons. The specimen was blood. The receptors here all came from a human donor in good health.

This clonotype was detected only a few times. The chain combines TRBV6-2 or TRBV6-3 with TRBJ2-7, with D possibly TRBD1 on 10 matching bases. The V and J ends lost 6 bases and 5 bases respectively, with 29 bases between them. Germline assignment: CDR1 MNHEY and CDR2 SVGEGT. The CDR3 is 18 residues long. This chain's CDR3 is CASRGQGTRPSGTHEQYF. Here the CDR3 DNA reads TGTGCCAGCAGGGGACAGGGGACTCGGCCTAGCGGGACCCACGAGCAGTACTTC.

This clonotype was counted only a few times. The chain is built from TRBV6-4 and TRBJ2-3; 7 bases align to TRBD1. V shed 5 bases, J shed 3 bases, and the junction held 5 bases outside the gene matches. The CDR3 extends over 14 amino acids. Germline assignment: CDR1 MRHNA and CDR2 SNTAGT. CDR3 amino acids: CASSPTGETDTQYF. The CDR3 coding sequence is TGTGCCAGCAGTCCTACAGGGGAAACAGATACGCAGTATTTT.

The CDR3 DNA reads TGTGCCAGCAGTTACTGGGGACAGTGGGGAAAGAGCTACGAGCAGTACTTC. Translated: CASSYWGQWGKSYEQYF. J is TRBJ2-7 and V is TRBV6-5; 7 bases match TRBD1. CDR3 length: 17 residues. The V gene's germline CDR1 is MNHEY and CDR2 SVGAGI. The ends lost 1 base at V and 3 bases at J; junction bases unmatched: 12.

The chain uses TRBV30 and TRBJ1-2; a possible D gene is TRBD1 (6 bases). CDR1 is GTSNPN, CDR2 SVGIG, per germline (reference sequence). The CDR3 covers 15 residues. V shed 1 base and J shed 4 bases, with 16 bases lying between them. The DNA of the CDR3 is TGTGCCTGGAGTGCCATCAGGGGAGGTAGCTATGGCTACACCTTC. Encoded protein: CAWSAIRGGSYGYTF. Looking up the rest from reference TRBV30 and TRBJ1-2 gives the full variable domain: SQTIHQWPATLVQPVGSPLSLECTVEGTSNPNLYWYRQAAGRGLQLLFYSVGIGQISSEVPQNLSASRPQDRQFILSSKKLLLSDSGFYLCAWSAIRGGSYGYTFGSGTRLTVV.

This clonotype is medium-sized within its sample. The J gene is TRBJ2-7, the V gene TRBV29-1, with TRBD1 matching over 7 bases. This CDR3 is built from 15 residues. CDR1 is SQVTM, CDR2 ANQGSEA, per germline. The V gene end was trimmed by 6 bases and the J gene end by 3 bases; junction bases not matched to a gene: 14. The DNA of the CDR3 is TGCAGCGTCCGAGGGGAAGGGACAGTCCTCTACGAGCAGTACTTC. Protein product: CSVRGEGTVLYEQYF.

This clonotype was observed a few times. The V call is TRBV27, the J call TRBJ2-5, with 9 bases lining up with TRBD1. Germline V gene sequence: CDR1 MNHEY, CDR2 SMNVEV (reference sequence). CDR3 length: 14 residues. V gave up 5 bases and J gave up 5 bases; unmatched junction bases: 6. The CDR3 loop is CASSETGGRETQYF. The CDR3 DNA is TGTGCCAGCAGTGAGACAGGGGGTAGGGAGACCCAGTACTTC.

This clonotype has only a few counts. An end of the junction does not agree with germline; a read error may underlie this. The rearrangement joins TRBV28 to TRBJ1-1, with TRBD1 identical over 10 bases. CDR3 length: 14 residues. Germline values: CDR1 MDHEN, CDR2 SYDVKM. This CDR3 reads CASSPGQGNTEVFF. The CDR3, as DNA: TGTGCTAGCAGCCCGGGACAGGGGAACACAGAAGTCTTCTTT. Full variable domain (outside the CDR3, taken from reference TRBV28 and TRBJ1-1): DVKVTQSSRYLVKRTGEKVFLECVQDMDHENMFWYRQDPGLGLRLIYFSYDVKMKEKGDIPEGYSVSREKKERFSLILESASTNQTSMYLCASSPGQGNTEVFFGQGTRLTVV.

This clonotype has a handful of counts. The chain has TRBV30 and TRBJ2-2; 9 bases match TRBD2. CDR3 size: 19 residues. In germline, CDR1 is GTSNPN, CDR2 SVGIG (reference sequence). The J segment lost 1 base and the V segment lost 2 bases, leaving 14 bases of the junction unmatched. The CDR3, as DNA: TGTGCCTGGAGTTCGAACCTCGGCGGGAGGGCCCAGAACACCGGGGAGCTGTTTTTT. Amino acid sequence: CAWSSNLGGRAQNTGELFF.

The chain has TRBV6-5 and TRBJ2-3, with 14 nucleotides matching TRBD2. Germline trimming cut 0 bases from V and 6 bases from J; bases unmatched to any gene: 8. The CDR3 loop spans 18 amino acids. Germline CDR1 MNHEY, CDR2 SVGAGI. The CDR3 DNA reads as TGTGCCAGCAGTTACTCGGTCAGACTAGCGGGAGGGACCGATACGCAGTATTTT. This encodes CASSYSVRLAGGTDTQYF.

This clonotype was seen a handful of times. This chain links TRBV27 with TRBJ2-7; D is unclear. The CDR3 spans 15 residues. Germline-derived CDR1 and CDR2 are MNHEY and SMNVEV (reference sequence). Trimming cost V 5 bases and J 2 bases, with 16 bases left between them. CDR3 nucleotide sequence: TGTGCCAGCAGTCCCTGGATGGCAGGCCCCTACGAGCAGTACTTC. Encoded protein: CASSPWMAGPYEQYF.

The genes are TRBV6-1 and TRBJ2-1; TRBD2 matches at 10 bases. The CDR3 spans 20 residues. The V gene's germline CDR1 is MNHNS and CDR2 SASEGT. The junction had 18 bases not matched to a gene; V was cut back by 7 bases and J by 0 bases. CDR3 sequence reads: CASITSEVPSGRGSYNEQFF. In nucleotides, the CDR3 is TGTGCCAGCATCACCTCCGAAGTTCCTAGCGGGAGAGGCTCCTACAATGAGCAGTTCTTC.

This clonotype was detected a few times. J is TRBJ1-2 and V is TRBV6-5; D is possibly TRBD1 (5 bases). Between the trimmed V and J ends, which lost 5 bases and 4 bases, there was a span of 17 bases. The CDR3 extends over 15 amino acids. Germline V gene data show CDR1 as MNHEY and CDR2 as SVGAGI. CDR3 in amino acids: CASSQSGSFGYGYTF. The DNA of the CDR3 is TGTGCCAGCAGTCAATCAGGGAGTTTTGGCTATGGCTACACCTTC.

The V call is TRBV6-6, the J call TRBJ2-3; D perhaps matches TRBD1 (5 bases). Germline assignment: CDR1 MNHNY and CDR2 SVGAGI (reference sequence). The CDR3 extends over 14 amino acids. The ends were cut back, 6 bases at V and 1 base at J, with 11 bases in the middle. The CDR3 DNA reads as TGTGCCAGCAGGACAGTAGCCCGCACAGATACGCAGTATTTT. As protein: CASRTVARTDTQYF.

The chain has TRBV19 and TRBJ1-1; D is possibly TRBD1 (5 bases). The CDR3 sequence is 14 residues long. Per the germline V gene, CDR1 is LNHDA and CDR2 is SQIVND (reference sequence). V gave up 6 bases and J gave up 3 bases, with 14 bases separating them. CDR3 sequence: CASSLIAGDTEAFF. The CDR3 DNA sequence: TGTGCCAGTAGCCTGATTGCGGGGGACACTGAAGCTTTCTTT.

By proportion, this clonotype is medium-sized. The chain couples TRBV19 to TRBJ2-7, with D possibly TRBD1 on 5 matching bases. V was cut by 4 bases and J by 4 bases, with 5 bases left in between. CDR3 length: 11 residues. Germline V gene lookup returns CDR1 LNHDA and CDR2 SQIVND (reference sequence). The CDR3 DNA sequence: TGTGCCAGTAGTACAGGGTACGAGCAGTACTTC. Translated: CASSTGYEQYF.

The V and J genes are TRBV15 and TRBJ1-5, with 7 bases matching TRBD1. The trim removed 1 base at V and 4 bases at J, leaving 7 bases unmatched. Germline CDR1 and CDR2: LNHNV and YYDKDF (reference sequence). This CDR3 has 16 amino acids. The CDR3 nucleotides are TGTGCCACCAGCAGAGCCTCAGGGGGTAGGAATCAGCCCCAGCATTTT. Residues: CATSRASGGRNQPQHF.

Comments on this clonotype: Relative to the germline gene, one junction end is altered; a read error may explain this. The chain uses TRBV10-3 and TRBJ1-3; D not resolved. Germline V gene data show CDR1 as ENHRY and CDR2 as SYGVKD. This CDR3 is 15 amino acids long. Written as DNA, the CDR3 is TGTGCCATCAATGAGGACTTGTCGTCTGGAAACACCATATATTTT. Its translation: CAINEDLSSGNTIYF.

This clonotype was picked up a small number of times. The chain recombines TRBV6-5 with TRBJ2-7, with D uncertain. The ends were cut back, 6 bases at V and 5 bases at J, with 11 bases in the middle. This CDR3 spans 12 amino acids. Germline V lookup: CDR1 MNHEY, CDR2 SVGAGI. The CDR3 DNA sequence: TGTGCCAGCAGGACCTCTCCCAACGAGCAGTACTTC. Translation: CASRTSPNEQYF.

This clonotype is labeled medium-sized. V is TRBV6-1 and J is TRBJ2-1; 11 bases line up with TRBD2. Germline V gene sequence: CDR1 MNHNS, CDR2 SASEGT. The CDR3 has 15 residues. The V gene end was trimmed by 9 bases and the J gene end by 1 base; junction bases not matched to a gene: 5. CDR3 DNA: TGTGCCAGTACTTGGACTAGCGGGTCCTACAATGAGCAGTTCTTC. Translation gives CASTWTSGSYNEQFF.

V gene TRBV5-5 combines with J gene TRBJ1-1; 9 bases map to TRBD1. CDR1 and CDR2 (germline): SGHKS, YYEKEE (reference sequence). The CDR3 is 13 residues long. The ends lost 3 bases at V and 3 bases at J; junction bases unmatched: 0. The CDR3 DNA reads TGTGCCAGCAGCTGGGACAGGGACACTGAAGCTTTCTTT. It translates to CASSWDRDTEAFF.